This entry lists 15 T cell receptor beta chains sequenced from one sample in a study of cytomegalovirus exposure and HLA in healthy donors. PCR primers comprised 60 Vbeta and 13 Jbeta primers. Sequencing was performed with immunoSEQ multiplex PCR; in TCRdb, only in-frame clones are kept and a portion is missing. The top ten hold roughly 1.9% of the sample, which has 110,000 to 150,000 clones, over 8% seen once. The source material was PBMCs. The receptors originated from a male donor in good health and CMV-seronegative.

The table lists this clone with a few counts. The CDR3 is CATGHSYNEQFF. CDR3 sequence (DNA): TGTGCCACGGGACACTCCTACAATGAGCAGTTCTTC. The genes are TRBV12-5 and TRBJ2-1; the D gene is possibly TRBD1 (6 bases). The CDR3 sequence is 12 residues long. Germline CDR1 reads LGHNT; CDR2 reads FRNRAP.

This clone was seen a few times. The chain is built from TRBV5-1 and TRBJ2-2; tentative D call: TRBD2 (6 bases). The CDR3 extends over 15 amino acids. The V end lost 4 bases, the J end lost 4 bases, and 14 bases lay between the germline ends. Germline loops: CDR1 SGHRS, CDR2 YFSETQ. CDR3 sequence reads: CASSPLGRGTGELFF. As DNA, the CDR3 is TGCGCCAGCAGCCCCCTCGGGAGAGGCACCGGGGAGCTGTTTTTT.

This clone was detected only a few times. The rearrangement links TRBV28 to TRBJ2-2; maybe TRBD1 (6 bases). With 4 bases removed from V and 4 bases from J, the gap between germline ends came to 13 bases. The CDR3 consists of 15 residues. The germline CDR1 and CDR2 sequences are MDHEN and SYDVKM. DNA for the CDR3: TGTGCCAGCAGTTCCCAGACAGGACCCACCGGGGAGCTGTTTTTT. It encodes CASSSQTGPTGELFF. Drawing the rest from reference TRBV28 and TRBJ2-2, the complete variable domain is DVKVTQSSRYLVKRTGEKVFLECVQDMDHENMFWYRQDPGLGLRLIYFSYDVKMKEKGDIPEGYSVSREKKERFSLILESASTNQTSMYLCASSSQTGPTGELFFGEGSRLTVL.

The chain employs TRBV4-3 and TRBJ2-6, with 7 bases fitting TRBD2. This CDR3 is 20 amino acids long. The V and J ends lost 1 base and 7 bases, in that order; junction bases with no gene match: 19. Germline lookup yields CDR1 LGHNA and CDR2 YSLEER. CDR3: CASSQGPGGIFISAANVLTF. The CDR3 coding sequence is TGCGCCAGCAGCCAAGGCCCCGGGGGGATCTTCATCTCTGCCGCCAACGTCCTGACTTTC.

This clone was picked up a small number of times. The rearrangement uses TRBV29-1 and TRBJ2-1; 7 bases align to TRBD1. The ends lost 6 bases at V and 2 bases at J; junction bases unmatched: 4. The CDR3 loop spans 13 amino acids. Germline values: CDR1 SQVTM, CDR2 ANQGSEA. The DNA for the CDR3 is TGCAGCGTGCCAGGGGGAGCCTACAATGAGCAGTTCTTC. It yields the protein CSVPGGAYNEQFF.

The chain recombines TRBV7-8 with TRBJ2-7; a weak D match, TRBD1 (6 bases). V gave up 1 base and J gave up 0 bases, with 13 bases separating them. The CDR3 runs to 16 residues. Germline V gives CDR1 SGHVS, CDR2 FQNEAQ. The DNA of the CDR3 is TGTGCCAGCAGCTTAGTATCAGGGGCGAGCTCCTACGAGCAGTACTTC. Protein: CASSLVSGASSYEQYF.

This clone showed up just a few times. The genes are TRBV6-1 and TRBJ1-1; the D gene is possibly TRBD1 (5 bases). The germline V gene encodes CDR1 MNHNS and CDR2 SASEGT. Trimming took 1 base from V and 2 from J, leaving 17 bases between them. The CDR3 contains 17 residues. CDR3 DNA sequence: TGTGCCAGCAGTGAAGGTGGGATTGACGGGGGAAACACTGAAGCTTTCTTT. This translates into CASSEGGIDGGNTEAFF.

The chain is built from TRBV5-1 and TRBJ1-2; D gene uncertain. The CDR3 sequence is 15 residues long. In germline, CDR1 is SGHRS, CDR2 YFSETQ. V dropped 0 bases and J dropped 8 bases, with 17 bases sitting between them. The CDR3 reads CASSLGGAATGGYTF. The CDR3 DNA is TGCGCCAGCAGCTTGGGGGGAGCCGCTACGGGAGGCTACACCTTC.

The rearrangement uses TRBV14 and TRBJ2-7; 11 bases agree with TRBD2. CDR3 length equals 16 residues. The V and J ends lost 4 bases and 3 bases, in that order; junction bases with no gene match: 8. In germline, CDR1 is SGHDN, CDR2 FVKESK. The CDR3 region is CASSPIRLAGHYEQYF. The CDR3 DNA sequence: TGTGCCAGCAGCCCCATTAGACTAGCGGGACACTACGAGCAGTACTTC. The whole variable domain, filled in from reference TRBV14 and TRBJ2-7, reads EAGVTQFPSHSVIEKGQTVTLRCDPISGHDNLYWYRRVMGKEIKFLLHFVKESKQDESGMPNNRFLAERTGGTYSTLKVQPAELEDSGVYFCASSPIRLAGHYEQYFGPGTRLTVT.

This clone was found a few times. The genes are TRBV19 and TRBJ2-7, with TRBD1 matching over 7 bases. Germline CDR1 LNHDA, CDR2 SQIVND (reference sequence). The CDR3 has 15 residues. With V trimmed by 3 bases and J by 5 bases, 10 bases remained unmatched. The CDR3 protein is CASSMVGGKLHEQYF. The CDR3 DNA follows: TGTGCCAGTAGTATGGTAGGGGGCAAGCTCCACGAGCAGTACTTC.

V usage is TRBV4-3 and J usage is TRBJ2-2, with 7 nucleotides matching TRBD1. V trimming: 0 bases; J trimming: 7 bases; junction bases outside the gene matches: 11. CDR3 length: 17 amino acids. Per germline, CDR1 LGHNA and CDR2 YSLEER. The DNA of the CDR3 is TGCGCCAGCAGCCAAGATAGGAGACAGGGATTAAACGGGGAGCTGTTTTTT. Its protein product is CASSQDRRQGLNGELFF.

This chain joins TRBV4-1 and TRBJ1-1; 8 bases align to TRBD1. V lost 3 bases to trimming and J lost 1 base; unmatched junction nucleotides: 4. The CDR3 runs 15 residues. Germline CDR1 reads MGHRA; CDR2 reads YSYEKL. CDR3 protein: CASSQADRANTEAFF. Written as DNA, the CDR3 is TGCGCCAGCAGCCAGGCGGACAGGGCGAACACTGAAGCTTTCTTT.

V is TRBV28 and J is TRBJ1-4; TRBD1 might be the D (6 bases). V lost 5 bases to trimming and J lost 8 bases, with 24 bases between them. The CDR3 contains 17 residues. From germline, CDR1 is MDHEN and CDR2 SYDVKM. The CDR3 nucleotides are TGTGCCAGCAGTCCCCTTGATCGGGGGGGGCGCGGGGAAAAACTGTTTTTT. Encoded protein: CASSPLDRGGRGEKLFF. Using reference TRBV28 and TRBJ1-4 for the parts outside the CDR3, the full variable domain is DVKVTQSSRYLVKRTGEKVFLECVQDMDHENMFWYRQDPGLGLRLIYFSYDVKMKEKGDIPEGYSVSREKKERFSLILESASTNQTSMYLCASSPLDRGGRGEKLFFGSGTQLSVL.

This clone turned up a few times. The genes are TRBV6-1 and TRBJ2-1, with 7 positions matching TRBD2. This CDR3 region has 11 residues. The ends lost 8 bases at V and 7 bases at J; junction bases unmatched: 2. Germline V gene sequence: CDR1 MNHNS, CDR2 SASEGT. CDR3 sequence: CASGRVNEQFF. The CDR3 DNA reads as TGTGCCAGCGGGAGGGTAAATGAGCAGTTCTTC.

The chain carries TRBV9 and TRBJ2-1; possibly TRBD2 for D (6 bases). Germline lookup yields CDR1 SGDLS and CDR2 YYNGEE. V shed 4 bases and J shed 12 bases, with 29 bases lying between them. The CDR3 totals 17 residues. CDR3 nucleotides: TGTGCCAGCAGCAGTATCGGGAGCGGAGCGCTATGGAGTATGCAGTTCTTC. Its translation is CASSSIGSGALWSMQFF.